This T cell receptor beta chain was documented in a study of T-cell memory formation after mild COVID-19. Study as a whole: TCR clusters mostly belonged to single donors.

This clonotype was seen once. The CDR3 contains 15 residues. The V and J ends lost 4 bases and 7 bases, in that order; junction bases with no gene match: 11. Germline-derived CDR1 and CDR2 are DFQATT and SNEGSKA (reference sequence). TCRdb fed the 5' RACE reads into MiXCR, producing one record per CDR3 protein. The table has some 600,000 distinct CDR3 sequences, 17% seen once. V usage is TRBV20-1 and J usage is TRBJ1-5, with 9 nucleotides matching TRBD1. The receptor's source is an adult woman who had mild COVID-19 (a few samples of this study predate the infection). Cell type and time point are not known. Source material: PBMCs or a T cell subset sorted from them (not recorded which). CDR3 amino acids: CSAIPTDRGDQPQHF. As DNA, the CDR3 is TGCAGTGCTATTCCAACTGACAGGGGGGACCAGCCCCAGCATTTT.